This T cell receptor (beta chain) was captured in a study of radiation and T cells in renal cell carcinoma. CDR3 length: 16 amino acids. Germline CDR1 SGHAT, CDR2 FQDESV (reference sequence). Deletions cut 1 base from V and 0 bases from J, with 10 bases between. The assay was immunoSEQ multiplex PCR, and TCRdb's table has in-frame clones only and misses some. Of 13,000 or so clones in the sample, roughly 65% were seen once. Regarding treatment: treatment-naive control, cytoreductive nephrectomy. The genes are TRBV11-1 and TRBJ1-3; no definite D call. This specimen consisted of tumor tissue, obtained from a patient whose treatment was nephrectomy without radiotherapy. This TCR was recovered from a woman of 80 years or more with renal cell carcinoma. This chain's CDR3 is CASSLDHSDSGNTIYF. The CDR3 DNA reads as TGTGCCAGCAGCTTAGATCACAGCGACTCTGGAAACACCATATATTTT.